This T cell receptor (beta chain) is from a study of blood T cells in healthy people across ages. RNA extraction gave at least 5.5 micrograms of total RNA per sample. CDR3 length equals 13 residues. CDR1 and CDR2 (germline): MDHEN, SYDVKM. The V end lost 8 bases, the J end lost 3 bases, and 12 bases lay between the germline ends. The use of a sample-barcoded 5' primer and a J-beta primer mix characterized a second PCR of roughly 6 to 11 cycles. TCRdb re-derived calls from the 5' RACE reads in MiXCR, one entry per CDR3 protein. The table lists hundreds of thousands of distinct CDR3 sequences, around 49% of them singletons.

V and J are TRBV28 and TRBJ2-3; D may be TRBD1 (5 bases). Material for sequencing was blood. The clonotype comes from a woman aged 55-69 years in good health. The CDR3 spells CASEDTTTDTQYF. The CDR3 nucleotides are TGTGCCAGCGAGGACACAACGACAGATACGCAGTATTTT.